This T cell receptor (beta chain) was identified in a study of T cell responses to AZD1222 COVID-19 vaccine. Only in-frame clones appear in the TCRdb table, and some are missing; sequencing was by immunoSEQ multiplex PCR. The sample carries 88,000 or so clones, roughly nine tenths recorded once. Note on this clone: Its antigen is as yet unknown.

Study conclusions and caveats: Unmutated regions of variants are reportedly targeted by nearly half of spike-specific TCRs. The breadth and depth of Spike-specific TCRs increased once two AZD1222 doses had been given. Donors were largely white British and mainly female; clonal diversity was possibly underestimated.

The germline gives CDR1 KGHDR, CDR2 SFDVKD. This CDR3 has 13 amino acids. V gave up 3 bases and J gave up 5 bases, with 9 bases separating them. The chain recombines TRBV24-1 with TRBJ2-5; D not resolved. The origin of this receptor is an adult in good health. This sample comprised peripheral blood, obtained on day 0 of AZD1222 vaccination. CDR3 residues: CATSDPPGETQYF. CDR3 in DNA: TGTGCCACCAGTGATCCCCCCGGGGAGACCCAGTACTTC.